The sequence of this T cell receptor (beta chain) was determined in a study of T-cell reconstitution after alpha-beta-depleted transplantation in children. Germline V CDR1 and CDR2: SGHVS, FQNEAQ. Losses at the gene ends were 1 base for V and 4 bases for J; bases not matched to a gene: 8. This CDR3 is 16 amino acids long. This clonotype came up many times. Unique molecular identifiers were incorporated when the TCRbeta library was constructed. TCRdb passed the PCR reads through MiXCR, listing each CDR3 protein once. The sample comprises 440,000 or so distinct CDR3 sequences, about a tenth of which are singletons, and 5% to 6.5% rests with the top ten.

The J gene is TRBJ2-7, the V gene TRBV7-8, with 9 positions matching TRBD1. The input for sequencing was PBMCs from the stem cell graft donor, taken from the stem cell graft. The clonotype was recovered from a human donor who donated a stem cell graft to a child with acute myeloid leukemia. The CDR3 is CASSLGNPGQGYEQYF. The DNA of the CDR3 is TGTGCCAGCAGCTTAGGGAACCCGGGACAGGGTTACGAGCAGTACTTC.